This record concerns one T cell receptor (beta chain) sequence. What it binds is unknown. At one end, the junction sequence differs from germline, possibly due to a read error. Molecules of cDNA were individually given unique molecular identifiers that were attached to them. TCRdb analysed the 5' RACE reads with MiXCR anew, one entry per CDR3 protein. The data contain roughly 80,000 distinct CDR3 sequences, approximately 10% of them singletons. This entry comes from a study of early T cells in non-severe SARS-CoV-2 infection. For the study at large: The chains were unpaired, and the sequenced material was bulk RNA from unsorted whole blood.

Study-level findings and limits: Anti-spike CD8 responses were favored in VDJdb matching, and private and CD4 specificities were missed.

The CDR3 runs to 15 residues. The gene calls are TRBV12-3 or TRBV12-4 and TRBJ2-2, with 8 nucleotides matching TRBD1. This clonotype was sampled from an adult who was a healthcare worker with PCR-confirmed SARS-CoV-2 infection or an uninfected control (not recorded which). Sequencing was performed on whole blood, taken at baseline. CDR3 bases: TGTGCCAGCAGCCCGACAGGGGTTGGAACCGGGGAGCCGTTTTTT. This encodes CASSPTGVGTGEPFF.